This TCR beta chain was recovered during a study of low-dose radiotherapy and immunotherapy resistance in tumors. As for the study in general: Patients were treated with intravenous nivolumab at 240 mg every two weeks and were also dosed with ipilimumab at 1 mg/kg every six weeks. Aspirin 300 mg was given orally each day for four cycles from cycle 1 day 1.

Primers targeting TRAV and TRBV primed first-strand cDNA, covering alpha and beta chains. Both a constant-region primer and a V-primer adapter served to amplify TCRs across 15 to 25 PCR cycles. The mRNA that was isolated underwent amplification by in vitro transcription. TCRdb called the reads again in MiXCR, with one record for every CDR3 protein. Of just over 90,000 distinct CDR3 sequences in the sample, 20% to 25% are singletons; the top ten hold roughly 12%. This clonotype was counted ten times or more. CDR3 length equals 16 residues. Germline CDR1 and CDR2: SGHTA and FQGTGA. V gave up 5 bases and J gave up 2 bases; unmatched junction bases: 12. Time point here: after trial treatment. Treatment indicated: LDRT plus nivolumab, ipilimumab, low-dose cyclophosphamide and aspirin (RACIN trial).

The J gene is TRBJ2-7, the V gene TRBV7-3; TRBD2 aligns across 7 bases. This receptor was obtained from a female donor with ovarian cancer. The source material was PBMCs, sampled after low-dose radiotherapy plus immunotherapy. DNA of the CDR3: TGTGCCAGCAGCCTAGCCCACCAGCGGGGCCCCTACGAGCAGTACTTC. Its translation: CASSLAHQRGPYEQYF.